Each of the 13 T cell receptor beta chains below was sequenced from the same sample in a study of T cells in Graves' hyperthyroidism and ophthalmopathy. The source material, RNA transcripts, was used to amplify TCR beta CDR3 regions. In the first-round RT-PCR of the TCR CDR3, the HTBI primer set was used. Using its own MiXCR run on the multiplex PCR reads, TCRdb lists one record per CDR3 protein. The sample lists fewer than 600,000 distinct CDR3 sequences; roughly an eighth were seen once. Sequencing was done on a sample of blood. The receptors here all came from a woman aged 18-29 years with Graves' hyperthyroidism.

This clonotype has at least ten counts. The CDR3 DNA sequence: TGTGCCAGTAGTCCAACGGACAGGGGGCTTACTGAAGCTTTCTTT. Translated: CASSPTDRGLTEAFF. This chain uses TRBV19 with TRBJ1-1; 11 nucleotides line up with TRBD1. The CDR3 runs to 15 residues. Germline V gene lookup returns CDR1 LNHDA and CDR2 SQIVND (reference sequence). The junction had 7 bases not matched to a gene; V was cut back by 5 bases and J by 5 bases.

This clonotype was seen at least ten times. The gene calls are TRBV18 and TRBJ1-1, with D uncertain. CDR1 KGHSH and CDR2 LQKENI come from the germline V gene. Trimming pared 3 bases from V and 1 base from J, leaving 3 bases between. This CDR3 comprises 12 residues. The CDR3 nucleotides read TGTGCCAGCTCACCGACGAACACTGAAGCTTTCTTT. This sequence encodes CASSPTNTEAFF. The full variable domain, rest sourced from reference TRBV18 and TRBJ1-1, is NAGVMQNPRHLVRRRGQEARLRCSPMKGHSHVYWYRQLPEEGLKFMVYLQKENIIDESGMPKERFSAEFPKEGPSILRIQQVVRGDSAAYFCASSPTNTEAFFGQGTRLTVV.

In this sample, this clonotype turned up many times. V gene TRBV6-2 or TRBV6-3 combines with J gene TRBJ2-3; the match to TRBD2 covers 9 bases. V shed 7 bases and J 6 bases; nucleotides not matched to a gene: 14. The V gene's germline CDR1 is MNHEY and CDR2 SVGEGT. CDR3 length equals 16 residues. CDR3 DNA sequence: TGTGCCAGCAATCAGTTGACTAGCGGAATGAAGGATACGCAGTATTTT. It encodes CASNQLTSGMKDTQYF.

This clonotype was seen repeatedly, ten times or more. This chain uses TRBV7-9 with TRBJ1-3, with D unclear. The V gene lost 8 bases and the J gene lost 0 bases, with 11 bases spanning the gap. This CDR3 has 14 residues. Per germline, CDR1 SEHNR and CDR2 FQNEAQ (reference sequence). CDR3 nucleotide sequence: TGTGCCAGCGCTTTAACCGCCTCTGGAAACACCATATATTTT. Translated, it gives CASALTASGNTIYF.

Details on this clonotype: The junction shows a germline mismatch at one end, possibly a read error. V is TRBV12-3 or TRBV12-4 and J is TRBJ2-1; TRBD2 might be the D (5 bases). The CDR3 totals 12 residues. The CDR3 coding sequence is TGTGCCGGCAGTTTGACGGGGAATGAGCAGTTCTTC. As protein: CAGSLTGNEQFF.

This clonotype was seen many times. The V and J genes are TRBV13 and TRBJ1-2; D possibly corresponds to TRBD1 (6 bases). Germline V gives CDR1 PRHDT, CDR2 FYEKMQ (reference sequence). V shed 5 bases and J shed 6 bases, with 19 bases lying between them. The CDR3 loop spans 15 amino acids. Written as DNA, the CDR3 is TGTGCCAGCAGCCCGTCCCTACAGGGCGCCCATGGCTACACCTTC. The encoded protein is CASSPSLQGAHGYTF.

The chain uses TRBV6-2 or TRBV6-3 and TRBJ2-4, with a possible D match to TRBD2 (5 bases). The CDR3 spans 15 residues. CDR1 and CDR2 from the germline V gene are MNHEY and SVGEGT. V was trimmed by 2 bases and J by 6 bases, leaving 14 bases between them. The CDR3 region has the DNA TGTGCCAGCAGTTACGAGAGCGGCCGGGGAAACATTCAGTACTTC. Its translation is CASSYESGRGNIQYF.

Many counts were recorded for this clonotype. V is TRBV27 and J is TRBJ2-7; 13 nucleotides line up with TRBD2. Germline values: CDR1 MNHEY, CDR2 SMNVEV (reference sequence). The ends lost 6 bases at V and 7 bases at J; junction bases unmatched: 18. The CDR3 runs 18 residues. DNA for the CDR3: TGTGCCAGCAGCGCCATCACCGGACTAGCGGGAGTGGGCGCGGAGCAGTACTTC. Its translation: CASSAITGLAGVGAEQYF.

This clonotype appeared a few times. This chain uses TRBV5-4 with TRBJ2-7, with TRBD1 identical over 9 bases. Germline V gene sequence: CDR1 SGHNT, CDR2 YYREEE (reference sequence). J was trimmed by 4 bases and V by 0 bases; bases with no gene match: 8. The CDR3 is 16 amino acids. The CDR3 is CASSLVRGQGVYEQYF. The CDR3 DNA is TGTGCCAGCAGCTTGGTTAGGGGACAGGGTGTTTACGAGCAGTACTTC.

This rearrangement joins TRBV30 to TRBJ1-2, with a weak D call TRBD1 (5 bases). Trimming pared 0 bases from V and 2 bases from J, leaving 10 bases between. Germline V CDR1 and CDR2: GTSNPN, SVGIG (reference sequence). This CDR3 region has 14 residues. CDR3 sequence (DNA): TGTGCCTGGAGTGTAGAGGGGCACAACTATGGCTACACCTTC. Residues: CAWSVEGHNYGYTF.

On this clonotype: A much larger clone sits a single nucleotide away, making a read error possible. The chain couples TRBV6-1 to TRBJ1-2; TRBD1 might be the D (5 bases). This CDR3 has 15 residues. Germline CDR1 is MNHNS and CDR2 is SASEGT. The CDR3 loop is CVSSERAGQDYGYTF. The CDR3, as DNA: TGTGTCAGCAGTGAAAGGGCAGGGCAGGACTATGGCTACACCTTC.

This clonotype occurred many times. The chain has TRBV10-3 and TRBJ2-2; TRBD1 agrees at 8 bases. The CDR3 is 14 amino acids. The trim removed 10 bases at V and 3 bases at J, leaving 7 bases unmatched. Looked up from germline, CDR1 is ENHRY and CDR2 is SYGVKD. CDR3: CATQGAMDTGELFF. The CDR3 DNA reads as TGTGCCACCCAGGGGGCTATGGACACCGGGGAGCTGTTTTTT.

This clonotype was counted a few times. This chain uses TRBV29-1 with TRBJ1-1, with TRBD1 as a possible D gene (5 bases). This CDR3 is built from 13 residues. The V gene lost 3 bases and the J gene lost 4 bases, with 12 bases spanning the gap. The germline V gene has CDR1 SQVTM and CDR2 ANQGSEA. CDR3 nucleotide sequence: TGCAGCGTTGAGGGGCCAGGAGGCACTGAAGCTTTCTTT. Translating gives CSVEGPGGTEAFF.